This paragraph reports one TCR beta chain. These data come from a study of blood T cell repertoires in COVID-19. Study context: The United States, Italy and Spain supplied acute and convalescent COVID-19 samples. PBMCs, B-cell-depleted T cells, or T cells provided the cDNA or gDNA that made up the material.

Source study methods: It was from reference gene primer amplification that nucleated cell counts were estimated. Clones were read by immunoSEQ multiplex PCR, and TCRdb kept only the in-frame ones, dropping some. V and J calls and clone size are those listed in that table; D and trimming were worked out from the DNA. The sample yields some 150,000 clones, roughly 88% seen once. The CDR3 loop spans 18 amino acids. Germline CDR1 SNHLY, CDR2 FYNNEI. The junction had 13 bases not matched to a gene; V was cut back by 6 bases and J by 0 bases. This chain uses TRBV2 with TRBJ1-5, with 8 bases matching TRBD1. The sample consisted of peripheral blood. The clonotype originates from a woman between 45 and 60 years old with acute or convalescent COVID-19. The CDR3 DNA reads as TGTGCCAGCAGCAAGACAGGGGCCGCCTCTTATAGCAATCAGCCCCAGCATTTT. Translation gives CASSKTGAASYSNQPQHF.